One T cell receptor beta chain is described in this entry. Its antigen is unidentified. The data derive from a study of monozygotic twins with inflammatory bowel disease. Notes on the study in general: Telling different T cell subtypes apart from each other was not possible.

There were 3500 ng of total RNA used for each TCR library. With eight separate reactions per sample, the authors made cDNA. After re-calling the 5' RACE reads, TCRdb lists one entry per CDR3 protein, DNA absent. This specimen shows some 200,000 distinct CDR3 sequences; the ten leading clones hold 1.5% to 2%. CDR3 length: 12 amino acids. The receptor comes from a human donor with ulcerative colitis or Crohn's disease, or a healthy co-twin of an affected twin (not recorded which). V and J are TRBV12-3 or TRBV12-4 and TRBJ1-1. Sequences were obtained from blood. CDR3: CASRRVGTEAFF.